These 10 T cell receptor beta chains share one sample of origin, sequenced in a study of control samples from healthy donors and cancer patients. Generated by immunoSEQ multiplex PCR, the TCRdb table keeps only in-frame clones and is missing some. The sample gives about 58,000 clones, over 75% of which show up once; about 12% is in the top ten. The sample taken for sequencing was PBMCs. These receptors were taken from a woman between 55 and 75 years old with lung cancer.

In DNA form, the CDR3 reads TGTGCCGGAACCAAGGACCCTTCCTACAATGAGCAGTTCTTC. The encoded protein is CAGTKDPSYNEQFF. V usage is TRBV2 and J usage is TRBJ2-1; D call uncertain. Germline values: CDR1 SNHLY, CDR2 FYNNEI. V dropped 11 bases and J dropped 1 base, with 15 bases sitting between them. The CDR3 sequence is 14 residues long.

CDR3 loop: CASSTGGENIQYF. The DNA of the CDR3 is TGTGCCAGCAGTACTGGAGGTGAAAACATTCAGTACTTC. This chain joins TRBV28 and TRBJ2-4; possible D gene TRBD2, 5 bases. Germline values: CDR1 MDHEN, CDR2 SYDVKM. Trimming removed 5 bases from V and 5 bases from J, with 10 bases in between. The length of the CDR3 is 13 residues.

This clone was seen just once. The chain couples TRBV30 to TRBJ2-7; a possible D gene is TRBD2 (6 bases). V lost 2 bases to trimming and J lost 7 bases, with 15 bases between them. This CDR3 is 13 amino acids long. The germline CDR1 and CDR2 sequences are GTSNPN and SVGIG (reference sequence). The CDR3 DNA reads as TGTGCCTGGAGTCGAGGACTACCGGGGGAGCAGTACTTC. Its protein is CAWSRGLPGEQYF.

The chain joins TRBV18 to TRBJ2-7; D uncertain. V shed 3 bases and J shed 4 bases, with 7 bases lying between them. The CDR3 runs to 12 residues. Germline values: CDR1 KGHSH, CDR2 LQKENI. In nucleotides, the CDR3 is TGTGCCAGCTCACCGGCAAGTTACGAGCAGTACTTC. Encoded protein: CASSPASYEQYF.

This chain connects TRBV7-8 to TRBJ2-7, with D possibly matching TRBD2 (6 bases). The V end was cut by 2 bases, the J end by 2 bases, with 13 bases between. The germline gives CDR1 SGHVS, CDR2 FQNEAQ. CDR3 length: 15 residues. The CDR3 nucleotides read TGTGCCAGCAGCTTAATGGAGGGTTCTCCCTACGAGCAGTACTTC. It encodes CASSLMEGSPYEQYF.

As concerns this clone: Without the conserved terminal phenylalanine or tryptophan, this CDR3 likely stems from a read error. Because the CDR3's place on the DNA is in doubt, the DNA is left out and the CDR3 is given as listed by TCRdb. This chain links TRBV6-1 with TRBJ1-1. Germline lookup yields CDR1 MNHNS and CDR2 SASEGT. 12 amino acids form the CDR3, both terminal residues included. CDR3 amino acids: CASSEVQRQQAV.

The chain combines TRBV6-6 with TRBJ1-1, with 10 positions matching TRBD1. The CDR3 has 15 residues. The V segment lost 6 bases and the J segment 2 bases; nucleotides outside the gene matches: 6. The germline V gene has CDR1 MNHNY and CDR2 SVGAGI (reference sequence). The CDR3 nucleotides read TGTGCCAGCAGACCGGGACAGGGGATAAACACTGAAGCTTTCTTT. Translated: CASRPGQGINTEAFF.

In DNA, the CDR3 is TGTGCCAGCAGCTTAGGTCGAATTTGGGGGGGCTCTACAATATACGAGCAGTACTTC. Protein product: CASSLGRIWGGSTIYEQYF. The genes are TRBV7-8 and TRBJ2-7; D perhaps matches TRBD2 (7 bases). V was clipped by 1 base and J by 4 bases, with 26 bases between them. The CDR3 covers 19 residues. Germline V gene lookup returns CDR1 SGHVS and CDR2 FQNEAQ. Looking up the rest from reference TRBV7-8 and TRBJ2-7 gives the full variable domain: GAGVSQSPRYKVAKRGQDVALRCDPISGHVSLFWYQQALGQGPEFLTYFQNEAQLDKSGLPSDRFFAERPEGSVSTLKIQRTQQEDSAVYLCASSLGRIWGGSTIYEQYFGPGTRLTVT.

The V gene is TRBV28, the J gene TRBJ1-1; 9 bases agree with TRBD1. The CDR3 has 14 residues. Germline values: CDR1 MDHEN, CDR2 SYDVKM. V was pared by 5 bases and J by 4 bases, with 5 bases of the junction left unmatched. This CDR3 is CASSLTGGGTEAFF. The CDR3 DNA sequence: TGTGCCAGCAGTCTTACAGGGGGCGGCACTGAAGCTTTCTTT.

This chain links TRBV6-5 with TRBJ1-2; D call uncertain. V lost 3 bases to trimming and J lost 6 bases, with 8 bases between them. The germline CDR1 and CDR2 sequences are MNHEY and SVGAGI. This CDR3 region has 12 residues. CDR3 in DNA: TGTGCCAGCAGTTATACCGGGGATGGCTACACCTTC. It is translated as CASSYTGDGYTF.